This TCR beta chain was obtained from a study of technical replicates of blood from several donors. Generated by immunoSEQ multiplex PCR, the TCRdb table keeps only in-frame clones and is missing some. Of roughly 70,000 clones in the sample, around 97% are singletons; the top ten hold around 0.3%. Sample: T cells isolated from PBMCs. This TCR derives from a human donor in good health.

The CDR3 region has the DNA TGTGCCTGGAGTGTAAAGGGGCTCTACGAGCAGTACTTC. Residues: CAWSVKGLYEQYF. The chain has TRBV30 and TRBJ2-7, with D tentatively TRBD1 (5 bases). Germline values: CDR1 GTSNPN, CDR2 SVGIG (reference sequence). The CDR3 has 13 amino acids. The ends were cut back, 0 bases at V and 3 bases at J, with 9 bases in the middle.